Each of the 9 T cell receptor beta chains below was sequenced from the same sample in a study of cytomegalovirus exposure and HLA in healthy donors listed by TCRdb under 2017. The library was obtained by the immunoSEQ multiplex PCR assay. The multiplex PCR relied on a mix of 60 forward primers for TCR Vbeta segments and 13 reverse primers for TCR Jbeta segments. This is the immuneACCESS table as TCRdb keeps it, with only in-frame sequences that have V and J called. A part of the clones is gone; compared with another copy, unresolved V genes explain less than half, and the rest is unexplained. This sample gives approximately 100,000 clones in total; 82% of them show up just once. Together, the top ten hold 1.6% of the sample. Material: PBMCs. The receptor set was obtained from a man aged 45-65 years in good health and CMV-seronegative.

The chain is built from TRBV5-1 and TRBJ2-7, with D hard to call. V lost 2 bases and J lost 0, with 15 bases in between. The CDR3 is 16 amino acids. CDR1 and CDR2 from the germline V gene are SGHRS and YFSETQ. CDR3 in DNA: TGCGCCAGCAGCTTTGATGCGCCTTTTTACTCCTACGAGCAGTACTTC. Translated, it gives CASSFDAPFYSYEQYF.

V gene TRBV21-1 combines with J gene TRBJ1-6; the table's D call TRBD1 went unverified against the DNA. TRBV21-1 is a known pseudogene. This CDR3 is 17 amino acids long. The CDR3 sequence is CASSSRDTKLYNSPLHF. The CDR3 nucleotides are TGTGCCAGCAGCTCCCGGGACACGAAGCTCTATAATTCACCCCTCCACTTT.

The chain couples TRBV7-9 to TRBJ1-2; 9 positions agree with TRBD1. The germline gives CDR1 SEHNR, CDR2 FQNEAQ (reference sequence). The CDR3 spans 12 residues. V lost 6 bases to trimming and J lost 5 bases; unmatched junction nucleotides: 1. The CDR3 loop reads CASRDRGYGYTF. The CDR3 nucleotides are TGTGCCAGCAGGGACAGGGGATATGGCTACACCTTC.

The genes are TRBV11-3 and TRBJ1-6, with D maybe TRBD1 (5 bases). Germline V gene lookup returns CDR1 SGHNT and CDR2 YENEEA. This CDR3 is 16 amino acids long. V lost 4 bases to trimming and J lost 5 bases, with 15 bases between them. CDR3 DNA sequence: TGTGCCAGCAGCTCCTTCGGGGGGTTCCATAATTCACCCCTCCACTTT. This translates into CASSSFGGFHNSPLHF.

This clone was recorded once. This sequence joins TRBV28 and TRBJ2-7; TRBD2 is a possible D gene (6 bases). Trimming cost V 6 bases and J 4 bases, with 16 bases left between them. This CDR3 is built from 14 residues. The germline V gene encodes CDR1 MDHEN and CDR2 SYDVKM. In nucleotides, the CDR3 is TGTGCCAGCAGCGCGGGGACTTCAGCATACGAGCAGTACGTC. Its protein product is CASSAGTSAYEQYV.

The J gene is TRBJ1-5, the V gene TRBV6-5; a weak D match, TRBD1 (6 bases). Germline V gene sequence: CDR1 MNHEY, CDR2 SVGAGI. CDR3 length: 15 residues. V dropped 6 bases and J dropped 5 bases, with 17 bases sitting between them. CDR3 DNA sequence: TGTGCCAGCAGGAACAGGGCTGAGGTGGATCAGCCCCAGCATTTT. Translated: CASRNRAEVDQPQHF.

The gene calls are TRBV30 and TRBJ1-4; tentatively, D is TRBD1 (5 bases). With 3 bases removed from V and 9 bases from J, the gap between germline ends came to 14 bases. This CDR3 spans 13 amino acids. Looked up from germline, CDR1 is GTSNPN and CDR2 is SVGIG (reference sequence). The CDR3 DNA is TGTGCCTGGAGCGGAGGGGACCGGCAAAAACTGTTTTTT. Its protein is CAWSGGDRQKLFF.

V and J are TRBV7-2 and TRBJ1-1; 10 nucleotides align to TRBD1. CDR1 and CDR2 from the germline V gene are SGHTA and FQGNSA. J gave up 0 bases and V 4 bases, and 14 bases lay outside the gene matches. The CDR3 runs 19 residues. The CDR3 loop is CASSSRDRGLGRLNTEAFF. DNA for the CDR3: TGTGCCAGCAGCTCCCGGGACAGGGGCCTTGGTAGGCTGAACACTGAAGCTTTCTTT.

The chain recombines TRBV29-1 with TRBJ1-2, with a possible D match to TRBD1 (6 bases). The V end was cut by 8 bases, the J end by 6 bases, with 13 bases between. Germline CDR1 SQVTM, CDR2 ANQGSEA. CDR3 length: 11 residues. In nucleotides, the CDR3 is TGCAGCATCGGGAGGGGGGATGGCTACACCTTC. Its translation is CSIGRGDGYTF.